These T cell receptor beta chains were read from a single sample in a study of blood T cell repertoires in COVID-19. Generated by immunoSEQ multiplex PCR, the TCRdb table keeps only in-frame clones and is missing some. The sample has about 170,000 clones; about 85% are singletons. Sequenced: peripheral blood. The receptors come from a man aged 60 to 69 who had recovered from COVID-19. Both conserved end residues are part of each CDR3. The D gene is left open where the match is weak. Some rows have no size entry. The others give once, few or many, or a class for an expanded clone.

abundance	j_gene	v_gene	d_gene	CDR3aa	CDR3nt
.	TRBJ2-7	TRBV2	TRBD1	CASSVGQFAYEQYF	TGTGCCAGCAGTGTGGGACAGTTCGCCTACGAGCAGTACTTC
.	TRBJ2-5	TRBV18	.	CASSPPSQLLSETQYF	TGTGCCAGCTCACCACCCTCCCAACTTTTGAGCGAGACCCAGTACTTC
.	TRBJ2-3	TRBV7-2	TRBD1	CASSPGQGATDTQYF	TGTGCCAGCAGCCCCGGACAGGGGGCCACAGATACGCAGTATTTT
.	TRBJ1-3	TRBV4-3	.	CASSQDRNSGNTIYF	TGCGCCAGCAGCCAAGACAGAAACTCTGGAAACACCATATATTTT
.	TRBJ2-7	TRBV24-1	.	CATAGSTYEQYF	TGTGCCACCGCGGGCAGCACCTACGAGCAGTACTTC
.	TRBJ2-5	TRBV5-1	.	CASSLADQETQYF	TGCGCCAGCAGCTTGGCCGACCAAGAGACCCAGTACTTC
.	TRBJ1-2	TRBV19	.	CASSIRGYGYTF	TGTGCCAGTAGTATCAGGGGCTATGGCTACACCTTC
.	TRBJ1-4	TRBV19	TRBD1	CASSMGTGASTTNEKLFF	TGTGCCAGTAGTATGGGGACAGGAGCTAGCACAACTAATGAAAAACTGTTTTTT
few	TRBJ2-7	TRBV12-3/TRBV12-4	.	CASSSAYEQYF	TGTGCCAGCAGTTCCGCGTACGAGCAGTACTTC
.	TRBJ1-2	TRBV29-1	TRBD1	CSVEGQGDGYTF	TGCAGCGTTGAGGGGCAGGGGGACGGCTACACCTTC
.	TRBJ1-2	TRBV19	TRBD1	CATGTAYNYGYTF	TGTGCCACCGGGACAGCTTATAACTATGGCTACACCTTC
few	TRBJ2-4	TRBV6-2/TRBV6-3	TRBD2	CASSYRGGAKNIQYF	TGTGCCAGCAGTTACCGGGGGGGGGCCAAAAACATTCAGTACTTC
.	TRBJ2-5	TRBV3-1/TRBV3-2	TRBD1	CASRLTGEETQYF	TGTGCCAGCAGATTGACAGGGGAAGAGACCCAGTACTTC
once	TRBJ2-7	TRBV5-8	TRBD1	CASSTIGQAYEQYF	TGTGCCAGCAGCACTATAGGACAGGCCTACGAGCAGTACTTC
.	TRBJ1-1	TRBV5-1	TRBD1	CASSGTGVGTEAFF	TGCGCCAGCAGCGGGACAGGGGTTGGCACTGAAGCTTTCTTT
.	TRBJ2-2	TRBV19	TRBD2	CASSIGGLAGVSNTGELFF	TGTGCCAGTAGTATAGGAGGACTAGCGGGGGTTTCGAACACCGGGGAGCTGTTTTTT
.	TRBJ1-3	TRBV7-2	TRBD1	CASSTGQGKAGNTIYF	TGTGCCAGCAGCACAGGACAGGGCAAGGCTGGAAACACCATATATTTT
.	TRBJ2-7	TRBV27	TRBD1	CASSDAGTALWEQYF	TGTGCCAGCAGTGACGCCGGGACAGCCCTCTGGGAGCAGTACTTC
.	TRBJ2-5	TRBV5-4	.	CASSFRQVQETQYF	TGTGCCAGCAGCTTTCGGCAGGTCCAAGAGACCCAGTACTTC
.	TRBJ1-1	TRBV4-1	.	CASSQDVRAGRLGSEAFF	TGCGCCAGCAGCCAAGATGTGAGGGCCGGGAGGCTGGGGTCTGAAGCTTTCTTT
.	TRBJ1-1	TRBV18	.	CASSPGGPEAFF	TGTGCCAGCTCACCAGGAGGGCCTGAAGCTTTCTTT
.	TRBJ2-1	TRBV9	.	CASSVGAEDNEQFF	TGTGCCAGCAGCGTAGGTGCGGAAGACAATGAGCAGTTCTTC
many	TRBJ1-1	TRBV19	.	CASSIQGGFTEAFF	TGTGCCAGTAGTATACAGGGAGGTTTCACTGAAGCTTTCTTT
few	TRBJ2-7	TRBV12-3/TRBV12-4	.	CATRQSSSYEQYF	TGTGCCACCAGACAGTCAAGCTCCTACGAGCAGTACTTC
.	TRBJ1-4	TRBV5-1	TRBD1	CASSQGQGNEKLFF	TGCGCCAGCAGCCAGGGACAGGGTAATGAAAAACTGTTTTTT
.	TRBJ2-7	TRBV19	.	CASSAQGGVSYEQYF	TGTGCCAGTAGTGCACAGGGTGGGGTCTCCTACGAGCAGTACTTC
.	TRBJ1-2	TRBV5-1	TRBD1	CASSLGTGRNYGYTF	TGCGCCAGCAGCTTGGGGACAGGGCGTAACTATGGCTACACCTTC
.	TRBJ2-3	TRBV7-7	.	CASSLVGGGTDTQYF	TGTGCTAGCAGCTTGGTTGGCGGAGGCACAGATACGCAGTATTTT
.	TRBJ2-3	TRBV4-1	TRBD2	CASSPGGDTQYF	TGCGCCAGCAGCCCGGGGGGGGATACGCAGTATTTT
.	TRBJ2-2	TRBV4-3	.	CASSQEGGRVTGELFF	TGCGCCAGCAGCCAAGAAGGGGGTCGGGTAACCGGGGAGCTGTTTTTT
.	TRBJ1-5	TRBV6-5	TRBD1	CASSYKVQGAAQPQHF	TGTGCCAGCAGTTACAAGGTGCAGGGGGCCGCTCAGCCCCAGCATTTT
.	TRBJ1-3	TRBV5-1	.	CASSLGVSSGNTIYF	TGCGCCAGCAGCTTAGGGGTTAGCTCTGGAAACACCATATATTTT
.	TRBJ1-3	TRBV6-1	TRBD1	CASSEAEFGVRDRDDTIYF	TGTGCCAGCAGTGAAGCAGAATTTGGGGTCCGGGACAGGGATGACACCATATATTTT
.	TRBJ2-5	TRBV11-1	.	CASSMDLTGTETQYF	TGTGCCAGTAGCATGGACCTTACAGGGACGGAGACCCAGTACTTC
.	TRBJ2-5	TRBV7-2	.	CASSHPEGGPKTQYF	TGTGCCAGCAGCCACCCGGAGGGGGGGCCGAAGACCCAGTACTTC
.	TRBJ2-5	TRBV2	TRBD2	CASSENSASGGQETQYF	TGTGCCAGCAGTGAAAATTCGGCTAGCGGGGGGCAAGAGACCCAGTACTTC
.	TRBJ2-1	TRBV9	.	CASSVTLLGEQFF	TGTGCCAGCAGCGTAACGTTACTAGGTGAGCAGTTCTTC
.	TRBJ1-6	TRBV24-1	.	CATSDPARVRDSPLHF	TGTGCCACCAGTGATCCCGCGCGGGTCCGGGATTCACCCCTCCACTTT
.	TRBJ1-2	TRBV7-2	.	CASSHYARERDGYTF	TGTGCCAGCAGCCATTATGCACGGGAGCGTGATGGCTACACCTTC
few	TRBJ2-3	TRBV7-3	TRBD2	CASSPSGGTTDTQYF	TGTGCCAGCAGCCCTAGCGGGGGCACAACCGATACGCAGTATTTT
.	TRBJ1-4	TRBV4-1	TRBD1	CASSPGGGYEKLFF	TGCGCCAGCAGCCCCGGAGGGGGCTATGAAAAACTGTTTTTT
.	TRBJ1-4	TRBV6-1	.	CASSDRQLNEKLFF	TGTGCCAGCAGTGACAGGCAGCTAAATGAAAAACTGTTTTTT
.	TRBJ1-2	TRBV30	TRBD1	CAWREGQGVGYTF	TGTGCCTGGAGAGAAGGACAGGGAGTCGGCTACACCTTC
.	TRBJ2-1	TRBV6-5	TRBD2	CASSYSPGGTNEQFF	TGTGCCAGCAGTTACTCCCCGGGGGGGACGAATGAGCAGTTCTTC